This T cell receptor beta chain stems from a study of cytomegalovirus exposure and HLA in healthy donors. For the study at large: Assignment to the Caucasian-associated ancestry cluster applied to more than 75% of the approximately 400 genotyped donors.

This clone has just a few counts. It was with 60 Vbeta and 13 Jbeta primers that the PCR ran. Profiled with immunoSEQ multiplex PCR; TCRdb holds only in-frame clones, not every one. Of 99,000 or so clones in the sample, about 12% are singletons; the top ten hold approximately 15%. The receptor's source is a man aged 35 to 55 in good health and CMV-seropositive. The sample consisted of PBMCs.

The CDR3 loop is CASSIASGTGDVDEQYF. CDR3 coding DNA: TGTGCCAGTAGTATAGCCTCCGGGACAGGGGACGTGGACGAGCAGTACTTC. The rearrangement joins TRBV19 to TRBJ2-7; the match to TRBD1 covers 10 bases. The CDR3 is made up of 17 amino acids. Looked up from germline, CDR1 is LNHDA and CDR2 is SQIVND (reference sequence). Trimming cost V 1 base and J 5 bases; bases outside gene matches: 11.